This T cell receptor beta chain was retrieved from a study of early T cells in non-severe SARS-CoV-2 infection. TCRdb redid the calling of the 5' RACE reads with MiXCR, one entry per CDR3 protein. The table lists under 35,000 distinct CDR3 sequences, about 5% of them singletons. This CDR3 contains 13 residues. Germline V gives CDR1 MNHEY, CDR2 SVGEGT. V lost 6 bases, J lost 0 bases, and 7 bases lay in between. This clonotype was observed many times. The chain employs TRBV6-2 or TRBV6-3 and TRBJ2-3; D uncertain. Sample: whole blood. The receptor comes from an adult who was a healthcare worker with PCR-confirmed SARS-CoV-2 infection or an uninfected control (not recorded which). CDR3 nucleotide sequence: TGTGCCAGCAGAAGCTCTAGCACAGATACGCAGTATTTT. Translated, it gives CASRSSSTDTQYF.